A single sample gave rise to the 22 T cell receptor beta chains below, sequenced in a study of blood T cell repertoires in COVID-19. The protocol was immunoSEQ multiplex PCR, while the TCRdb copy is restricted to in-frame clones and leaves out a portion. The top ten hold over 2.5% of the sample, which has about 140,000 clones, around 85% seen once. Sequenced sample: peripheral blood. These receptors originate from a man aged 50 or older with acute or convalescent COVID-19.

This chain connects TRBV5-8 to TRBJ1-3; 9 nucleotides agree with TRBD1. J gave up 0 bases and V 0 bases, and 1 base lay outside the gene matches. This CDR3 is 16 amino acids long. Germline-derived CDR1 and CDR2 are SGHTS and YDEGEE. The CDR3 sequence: CASSLGQGVSGNTIYF. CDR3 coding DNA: TGTGCCAGCAGCTTGGGACAGGGGGTCTCTGGAAACACCATATATTTT.

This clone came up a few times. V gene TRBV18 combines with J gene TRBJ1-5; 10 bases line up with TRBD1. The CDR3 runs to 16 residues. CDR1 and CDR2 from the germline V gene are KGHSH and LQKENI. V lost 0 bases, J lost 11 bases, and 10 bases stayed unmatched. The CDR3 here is CASSPPGTGEQGAQHF. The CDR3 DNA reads TGTGCCAGCTCACCACCCGGGACAGGGGAACAGGGGGCCCAGCATTTT.

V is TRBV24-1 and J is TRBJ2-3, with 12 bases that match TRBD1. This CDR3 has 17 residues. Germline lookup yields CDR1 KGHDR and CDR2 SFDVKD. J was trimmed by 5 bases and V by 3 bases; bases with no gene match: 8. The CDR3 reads CATSDLPGQGAEDTQYF. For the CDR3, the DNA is TGTGCCACCAGTGATCTACCGGGACAGGGGGCAGAAGATACGCAGTATTTT.

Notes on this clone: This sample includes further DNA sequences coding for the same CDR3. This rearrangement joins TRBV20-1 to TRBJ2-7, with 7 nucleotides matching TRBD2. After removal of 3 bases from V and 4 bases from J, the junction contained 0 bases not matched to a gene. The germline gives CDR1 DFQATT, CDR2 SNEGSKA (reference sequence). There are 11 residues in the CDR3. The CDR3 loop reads CSASGGYEQYF. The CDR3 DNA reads TGCAGTGCTAGCGGGGGGTACGAGCAGTACTTC.

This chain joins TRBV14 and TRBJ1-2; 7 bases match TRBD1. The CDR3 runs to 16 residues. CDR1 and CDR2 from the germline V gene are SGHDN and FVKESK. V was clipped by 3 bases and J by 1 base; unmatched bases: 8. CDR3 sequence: CASSQSLGTVNYGYTF. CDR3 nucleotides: TGTGCCAGCAGCCAGTCGCTGGGGACAGTTAACTATGGCTACACCTTC. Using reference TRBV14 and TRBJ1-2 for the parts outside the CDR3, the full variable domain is EAGVTQFPSHSVIEKGQTVTLRCDPISGHDNLYWYRRVMGKEIKFLLHFVKESKQDESGMPNNRFLAERTGGTYSTLKVQPAELEDSGVYFCASSQSLGTVNYGYTFGSGTRLTVV.

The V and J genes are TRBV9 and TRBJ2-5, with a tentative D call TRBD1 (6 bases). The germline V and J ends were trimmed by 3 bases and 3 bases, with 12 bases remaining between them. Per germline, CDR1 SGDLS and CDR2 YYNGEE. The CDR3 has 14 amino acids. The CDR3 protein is CASSGQPGEETQYF. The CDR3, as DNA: TGTGCCAGCAGCGGCCAGCCAGGGGAAGAGACCCAGTACTTC.

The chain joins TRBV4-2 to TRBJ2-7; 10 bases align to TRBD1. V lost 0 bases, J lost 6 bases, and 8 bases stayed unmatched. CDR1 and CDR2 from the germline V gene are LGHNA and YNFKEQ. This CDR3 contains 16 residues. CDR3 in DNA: TGTGCCAGCAGCCAAGATTGGGTGACAGGGGGCAGCGAGCAGTACTTC. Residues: CASSQDWVTGGSEQYF.

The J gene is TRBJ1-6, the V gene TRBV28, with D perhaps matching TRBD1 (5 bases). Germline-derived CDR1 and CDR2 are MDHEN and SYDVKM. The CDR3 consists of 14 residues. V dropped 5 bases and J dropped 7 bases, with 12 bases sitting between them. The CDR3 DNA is TGTGCCAGCAGTCTAGGGACTGGGAATTCACCCCTCCACTTT. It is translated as CASSLGTGNSPLHF.

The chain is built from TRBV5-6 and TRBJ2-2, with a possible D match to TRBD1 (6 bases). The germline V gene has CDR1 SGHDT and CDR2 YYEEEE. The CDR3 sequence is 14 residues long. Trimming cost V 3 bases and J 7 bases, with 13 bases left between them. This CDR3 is CASSWQQGYGELFF. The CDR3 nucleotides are TGTGCCAGCAGCTGGCAACAGGGCTACGGGGAGCTGTTTTTT.

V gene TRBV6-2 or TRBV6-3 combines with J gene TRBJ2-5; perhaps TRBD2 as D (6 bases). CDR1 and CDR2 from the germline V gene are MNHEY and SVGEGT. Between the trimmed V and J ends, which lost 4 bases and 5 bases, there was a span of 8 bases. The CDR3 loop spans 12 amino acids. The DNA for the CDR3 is TGTGCCAGCAGTTGGAGCGGGGAGACCCAGTACTTC. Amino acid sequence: CASSWSGETQYF.

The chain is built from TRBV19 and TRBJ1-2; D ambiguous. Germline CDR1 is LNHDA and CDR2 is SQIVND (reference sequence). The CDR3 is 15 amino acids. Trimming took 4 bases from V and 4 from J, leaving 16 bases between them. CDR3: CASSTGVPRVYGYTF. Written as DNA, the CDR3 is TGTGCCAGTAGTACCGGGGTACCTAGAGTCTATGGCTACACCTTC.

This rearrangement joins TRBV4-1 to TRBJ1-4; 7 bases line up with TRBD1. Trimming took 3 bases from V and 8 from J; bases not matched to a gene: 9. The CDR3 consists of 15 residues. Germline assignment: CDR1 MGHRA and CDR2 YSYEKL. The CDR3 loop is CASSQPGPRGEKLFF. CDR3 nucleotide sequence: TGCGCCAGCAGCCAGCCTGGTCCCAGGGGGGAAAAACTGTTTTTT.

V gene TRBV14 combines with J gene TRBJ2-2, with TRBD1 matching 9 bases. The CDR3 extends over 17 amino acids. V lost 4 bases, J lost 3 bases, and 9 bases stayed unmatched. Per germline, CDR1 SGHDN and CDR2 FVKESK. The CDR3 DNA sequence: TGTGCCAGCAGCCTAGGACAGGGGCCATACCACACCGGGGAGCTGTTTTTT. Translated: CASSLGQGPYHTGELFF.

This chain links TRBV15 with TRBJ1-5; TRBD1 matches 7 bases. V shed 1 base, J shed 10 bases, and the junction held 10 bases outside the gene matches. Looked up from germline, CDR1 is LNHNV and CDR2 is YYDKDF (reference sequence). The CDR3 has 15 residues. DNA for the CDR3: TGTGCCACCAGCAGAGGCGACAGGGAAGCCGACCCCCAGCATTTT. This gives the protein CATSRGDREADPQHF.

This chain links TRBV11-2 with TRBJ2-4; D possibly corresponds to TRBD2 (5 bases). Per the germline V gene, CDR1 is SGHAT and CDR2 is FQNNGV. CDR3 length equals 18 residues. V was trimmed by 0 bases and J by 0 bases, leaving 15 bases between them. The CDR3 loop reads CASSLERRTSVAKNIQYF. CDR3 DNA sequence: TGTGCCAGCAGCTTAGAGCGGCGGACTTCAGTAGCCAAAAACATTCAGTACTTC.

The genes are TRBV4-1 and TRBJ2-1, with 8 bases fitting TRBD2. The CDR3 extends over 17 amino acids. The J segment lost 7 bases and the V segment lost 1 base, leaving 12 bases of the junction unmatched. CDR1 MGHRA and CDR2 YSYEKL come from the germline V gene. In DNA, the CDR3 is TGCGCCAGCAGCCAAGTAGGGCCGCGACTAGCGTTAAATGAGCAGTTCTTC. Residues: CASSQVGPRLALNEQFF.

The chain's CDR3 is CASRPTRNTEAFF. CDR3 DNA sequence: TGTGCCAGCAGACCCACAAGGAACACTGAAGCTTTCTTT. The chain is built from TRBV2 and TRBJ1-1, with unresolved D. CDR3 length: 13 residues. Trimming stripped 6 bases from V and 1 base from J, with 9 bases between. Germline lookup yields CDR1 SNHLY and CDR2 FYNNEI.

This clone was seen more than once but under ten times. In nucleotides, the CDR3 is TGTGCCAGCACCGCGGAGACTGGCTACACCTTC. Its translation: CASTAETGYTF. The rearrangement uses TRBV12-3 or TRBV12-4 and TRBJ1-2; D is ambiguous. The CDR3 contains 11 residues. Trimming pared 7 bases from V and 7 bases from J, leaving 10 bases between.

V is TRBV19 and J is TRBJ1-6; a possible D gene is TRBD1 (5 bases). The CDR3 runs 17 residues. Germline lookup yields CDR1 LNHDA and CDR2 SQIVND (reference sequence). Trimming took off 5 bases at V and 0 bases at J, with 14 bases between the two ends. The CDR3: CASSSGTDSSYNSPLHF. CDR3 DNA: TGTGCCAGTAGTTCGGGGACTGATAGCTCCTATAATTCACCCCTCCACTTT.

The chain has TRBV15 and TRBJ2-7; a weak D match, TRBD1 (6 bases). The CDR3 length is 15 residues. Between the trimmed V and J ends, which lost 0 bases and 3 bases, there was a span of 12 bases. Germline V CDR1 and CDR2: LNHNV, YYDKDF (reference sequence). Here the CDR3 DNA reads TGTGCCACCAGCAGAGATTCCCTAGGGGGCTACGAGCAGTACTTC. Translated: CATSRDSLGGYEQYF.

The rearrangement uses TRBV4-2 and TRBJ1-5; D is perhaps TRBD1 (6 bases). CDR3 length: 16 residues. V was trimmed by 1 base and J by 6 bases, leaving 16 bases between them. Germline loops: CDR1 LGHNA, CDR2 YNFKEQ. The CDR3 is CASSQVRGAKGQPQHF. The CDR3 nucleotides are TGTGCCAGCAGCCAAGTGCGGGGGGCGAAAGGTCAGCCCCAGCATTTT.

CDR3 DNA sequence: TGTGCCAGCGTCCGGGAATTGAACACCGGGGAGCTGTTTTTT. Its protein is CASVRELNTGELFF. This chain uses TRBV2 with TRBJ2-2, with D possibly matching TRBD2 (5 bases). V was trimmed by 8 bases and J by 1 base, leaving 11 bases between them. This CDR3 comprises 14 residues. Germline-derived CDR1 and CDR2 are SNHLY and FYNNEI. Full variable domain (remainder filled in from reference TRBV2 and TRBJ2-2): EPEVTQTPSHQVTQMGQEVILRCVPISNHLYFYWYRQILGQKVEFLVSFYNNEISEKSEIFDDQFSVERPDGSNFTLKIRSTKLEDSAMYFCASVRELNTGELFFGEGSRLTVL.